Following are 18 T cell receptor beta chains from one sample sequenced in a study of cytomegalovirus exposure and HLA in healthy donors. The PCR used 60 Vbeta and 13 Jbeta primers. Using immunoSEQ multiplex PCR, the repertoire was profiled, and TCRdb retains in-frame clones only, with some absent. The sample consists of under 130,000 clones, 79% of them appearing once. Sequenced material: PBMCs. The origin of the receptors is a woman aged 40-49 years in good health and CMV-seronegative.

This chain uses TRBV2 with TRBJ2-7, with 7 bases fitting TRBD1. J lost 2 bases, V lost 4 bases, and 5 bases had no gene match. The CDR3 length is 14 residues. Germline CDR1 and CDR2: SNHLY and FYNNEI. CDR3 in amino acids: CASSVRDSTYEQYF. As DNA, the CDR3 is TGTGCCAGCAGTGTCCGGGACAGTACCTACGAGCAGTACTTC. The entire variable domain, with the rest obtained from reference TRBV2 and TRBJ2-7, is as follows: EPEVTQTPSHQVTQMGQEVILRCVPISNHLYFYWYRQILGQKVEFLVSFYNNEISEKSEIFDDQFSVERPDGSNFTLKIRSTKLEDSAMYFCASSVRDSTYEQYFGPGTRLTVT.

V gene TRBV11-2 combines with J gene TRBJ2-3; 10 nucleotides align to TRBD2. The length of the CDR3 is 16 residues. Germline V lookup: CDR1 SGHAT, CDR2 FQNNGV. Trimming removed 4 bases from V and 2 bases from J; junction bases left unmatched: 6. The CDR3 DNA is TGTGCCAGCAGCTCCCAGCGGGGGGGATCCACAGATACGCAGTATTTT. This encodes CASSSQRGGSTDTQYF.

This clone occurred a few times. This chain uses TRBV7-2 with TRBJ2-3; a weak D match, TRBD2 (5 bases). Germline CDR1 is SGHTA and CDR2 is FQGNSA. The V and J ends lost 4 bases and 6 bases respectively, with 17 bases between them. The CDR3 has 15 residues. The CDR3 here is CASSSLGLDSDTQYF. In nucleotides, the CDR3 is TGTGCCAGCAGCTCGCTCGGATTGGACTCCGATACGCAGTATTTT. Combining the CDR3 with reference TRBV7-2 and TRBJ2-3 gives the whole variable domain GAGVSQSPSNKVTEKGKDVELRCDPISGHTALYWYRQSLGQGLEFLIYFQGNSAPDKSGLPSDRFSAERTGGSVSTLTIQRTQQEDSAVYLCASSSLGLDSDTQYFGPGTRLTVL.

The chain employs TRBV28 and TRBJ2-7; D ambiguous. The CDR3 spans 13 residues. From germline, CDR1 is MDHEN and CDR2 SYDVKM. V lost 5 bases and J 2 bases, leaving 10 bases between the germline ends. CDR3 in amino acids: CASSPSSAYEQYF. DNA of the CDR3: TGTGCCAGCAGTCCTTCCAGTGCCTACGAGCAGTACTTC.

This chain's CDR3 is CSVVEGSYGYTF. CDR3 coding DNA: TGCAGCGTTGTGGAGGGGAGCTATGGCTACACCTTC. V usage is TRBV29-1 and J usage is TRBJ1-2; tentative D call: TRBD1 (5 bases). Germline V gene sequence: CDR1 SQVTM, CDR2 ANQGSEA. The CDR3 is 12 amino acids. V lost 4 bases to trimming and J lost 4 bases, with 10 bases between them.

J is TRBJ2-3 and V is TRBV4-1, with TRBD2 identical over 11 bases. This CDR3 spans 18 amino acids. The V segment lost 1 base and the J segment 0 bases; nucleotides outside the gene matches: 6. Looked up from germline, CDR1 is MGHRA and CDR2 is YSYEKL. The chain's CDR3 is CASSQGSLAGGSTDTQYF. For the CDR3, the DNA is TGCGCCAGCAGCCAAGGGTCGCTAGCGGGGGGCAGCACAGATACGCAGTATTTT.

The chain couples TRBV4-3 to TRBJ2-7; D not resolved. The CDR3 is 16 amino acids. Trimming cost V 0 bases and J 2 bases, with 14 bases left between them. Germline CDR1 is LGHNA and CDR2 is YSLEER. CDR3 loop: CASSQDRSYSAYEQYF. CDR3 DNA sequence: TGCGCCAGCAGCCAAGATAGGAGCTACTCCGCCTACGAGCAGTACTTC.

The V gene is TRBV6-5, the J gene TRBJ2-7, with 10 bases identical to TRBD1. The germline gives CDR1 MNHEY, CDR2 SVGAGI. After removal of 4 bases from V and 0 bases from J, the junction contained 6 bases not matched to a gene. The CDR3 has 16 amino acids. The CDR3 nucleotides read TGTGCCAGCAGTTCTCCGGGACAGGGGAACTCCTACGAGCAGTACTTC. Residues: CASSSPGQGNSYEQYF.

The rearrangement uses TRBV7-2 and TRBJ1-4; perhaps TRBD1 as D (6 bases). The germline gives CDR1 SGHTA, CDR2 FQGNSA. V lost 5 bases, J lost 8 bases, and 15 bases lay in between. The CDR3 is 14 residues long. CDR3 loop: CASSLPTGPEKLFF. DNA of the CDR3: TGTGCCAGCAGCCTACCAACAGGGCCCGAAAAACTGTTTTTT.

The V gene is TRBV7-2, the J gene TRBJ1-4, with 7 bases fitting TRBD1. Trimming cost V 5 bases and J 4 bases; bases outside gene matches: 7. Germline CDR1 is SGHTA and CDR2 is FQGNSA. The CDR3 has 15 amino acids. The CDR3 protein is CASSRTGTVNEKLFF. The CDR3 coding sequence is TGTGCCAGCAGCCGCACCGGGACAGTTAATGAAAAACTGTTTTTT.

The CDR3 sequence is CASSDPRGLVGYTF. The CDR3 DNA reads TGTGCCAGCAGTGACCCACGCGGGTTGGTCGGCTACACCTTC. The chain combines TRBV25-1 with TRBJ1-2; D is uncertain. The CDR3 sequence is 14 residues long. The germline V and J ends were trimmed by 3 bases and 8 bases, with 16 bases remaining between them. From germline, CDR1 is MGHDK and CDR2 SYGVNS.

The chain employs TRBV27 and TRBJ2-3; 8 nucleotides align to TRBD1. Germline CDR1 and CDR2: MNHEY and SMNVEV (reference sequence). The CDR3 contains 16 residues. V lost 0 bases and J lost 2; bases outside the gene matches: 4. The CDR3 spells CASSLSPTGVTDTQYF. CDR3 DNA sequence: TGTGCCAGCAGTTTATCCCCGACAGGGGTCACAGATACGCAGTATTTT.

The gene calls are TRBV28 and TRBJ2-3, with a possible D match to TRBD2 (5 bases). V lost 2 bases and J 1 base, leaving 10 bases between the germline ends. CDR1 is MDHEN, CDR2 SYDVKM, per germline. The CDR3 is 15 residues long. The CDR3 here is CASSLTGKRTDTQYF. DNA for the CDR3: TGTGCCAGCAGTTTAACGGGGAAACGCACAGATACGCAGTATTTT.

This clone was seen only a few times. This rearrangement joins TRBV12-5 to TRBJ2-2, with D maybe TRBD2 (6 bases). Germline assignment: CDR1 LGHNT and CDR2 FRNRAP. Trimming took 2 bases from V and 4 from J, leaving 14 bases between them. The CDR3 runs 16 residues. Written as DNA, the CDR3 is TGTGCTAGTGGTTTGTATGACGGGAGTTTCACCGGGGAGCTGTTTTTT. The encoded protein is CASGLYDGSFTGELFF.

The V and J genes are TRBV30 and TRBJ1-6, with 7 bases that match TRBD1. This CDR3 has 13 amino acids. The V segment lost 1 base and the J segment 13 bases; nucleotides outside the gene matches: 7. CDR1 is GTSNPN, CDR2 SVGIG, per germline (reference sequence). The CDR3 DNA is TGTGCCTGGAGTGCAGACAGGGATAGGCCCCTCCACTTT. Its translation is CAWSADRDRPLHF.

This rearrangement joins TRBV10-1 to TRBJ2-7; D is ambiguous. Germline values: CDR1 WNHNN, CDR2 SYGVQD (reference sequence). The CDR3 totals 13 residues. Between the trimmed V and J ends, which lost 3 bases and 6 bases, there was a span of 12 bases. CDR3 amino acids: CASSDNLFGEQYF. CDR3 sequence (DNA): TGCGCCAGCAGTGATAATCTATTCGGCGAGCAGTACTTC.

The chain has TRBV11-2 and TRBJ2-1; 10 nucleotides agree with TRBD2. V was pared by 5 bases and J by 5 bases, with 3 bases of the junction left unmatched. The germline gives CDR1 SGHAT, CDR2 FQNNGV. The length of the CDR3 is 14 residues. The DNA of the CDR3 is TGTGCCAGCAGCCGGACTAGCGGCCACAATGAGCAGTTCTTC. Its translation: CASSRTSGHNEQFF.

This clone was counted a single time. The CDR3 reads CASRAWTSGATDTQYF. CDR3 nucleotides: TGTGCCAGCAGGGCCTGGACTAGCGGGGCCACAGATACGCAGTATTTT. This chain links TRBV2 with TRBJ2-3, with 12 bases lining up with TRBD2. After removal of 6 bases from V and 2 bases from J, the junction contained 6 bases not matched to a gene. The germline CDR1 and CDR2 sequences are SNHLY and FYNNEI. The CDR3 is 16 amino acids.